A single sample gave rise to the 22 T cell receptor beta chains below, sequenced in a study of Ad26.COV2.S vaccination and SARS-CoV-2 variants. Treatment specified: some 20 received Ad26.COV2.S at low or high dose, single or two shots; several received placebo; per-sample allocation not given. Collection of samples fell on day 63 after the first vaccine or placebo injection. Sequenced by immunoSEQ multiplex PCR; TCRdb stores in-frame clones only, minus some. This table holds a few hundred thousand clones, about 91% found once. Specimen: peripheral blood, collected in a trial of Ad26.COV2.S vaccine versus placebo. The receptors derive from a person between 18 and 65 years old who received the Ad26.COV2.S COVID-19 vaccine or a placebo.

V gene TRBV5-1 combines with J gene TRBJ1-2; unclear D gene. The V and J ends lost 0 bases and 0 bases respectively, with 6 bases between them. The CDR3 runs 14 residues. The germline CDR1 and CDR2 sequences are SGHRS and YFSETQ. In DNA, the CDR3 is TGCGCCAGCAGCTTGGCAGTCGCTAACTATGGCTACACCTTC. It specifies CASSLAVANYGYTF.

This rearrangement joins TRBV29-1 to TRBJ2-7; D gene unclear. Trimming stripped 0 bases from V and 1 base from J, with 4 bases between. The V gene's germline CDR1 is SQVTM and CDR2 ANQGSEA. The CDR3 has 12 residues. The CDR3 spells CSVEDGSYEQYF. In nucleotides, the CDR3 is TGCAGCGTTGAAGATGGGTCCTACGAGCAGTACTTC.

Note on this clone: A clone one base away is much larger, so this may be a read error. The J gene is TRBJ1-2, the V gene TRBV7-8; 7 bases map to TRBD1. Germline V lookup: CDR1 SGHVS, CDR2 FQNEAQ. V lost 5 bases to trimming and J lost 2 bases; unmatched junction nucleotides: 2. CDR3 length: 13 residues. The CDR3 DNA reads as TGTGCCAGCAGCGTGACAGGGAACTATGGCTACACCTTC. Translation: CASSVTGNYGYTF.

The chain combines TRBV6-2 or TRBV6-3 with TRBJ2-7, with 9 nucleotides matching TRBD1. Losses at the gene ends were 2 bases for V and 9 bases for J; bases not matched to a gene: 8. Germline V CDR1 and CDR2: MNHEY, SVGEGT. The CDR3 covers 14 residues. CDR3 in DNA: TGTGCCAGCAGTTACACCGGGACAGGGAACTGGCAGTACTTC. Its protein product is CASSYTGTGNWQYF.

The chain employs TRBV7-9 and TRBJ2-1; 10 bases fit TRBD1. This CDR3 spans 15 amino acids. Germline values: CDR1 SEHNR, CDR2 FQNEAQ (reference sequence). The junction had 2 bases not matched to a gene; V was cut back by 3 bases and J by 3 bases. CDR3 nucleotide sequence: TGTGCCAGCAGCTTCGGGACAGGGGACTACAATGAGCAGTTCTTC. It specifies CASSFGTGDYNEQFF.

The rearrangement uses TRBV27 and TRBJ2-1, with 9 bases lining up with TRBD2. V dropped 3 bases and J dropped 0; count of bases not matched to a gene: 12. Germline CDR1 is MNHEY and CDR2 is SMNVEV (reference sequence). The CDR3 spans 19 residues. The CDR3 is CASSFEGGGSGSSYNEQFF. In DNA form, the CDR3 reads TGTGCCAGCAGTTTTGAGGGTGGGGGTAGCGGGAGCTCCTACAATGAGCAGTTCTTC.

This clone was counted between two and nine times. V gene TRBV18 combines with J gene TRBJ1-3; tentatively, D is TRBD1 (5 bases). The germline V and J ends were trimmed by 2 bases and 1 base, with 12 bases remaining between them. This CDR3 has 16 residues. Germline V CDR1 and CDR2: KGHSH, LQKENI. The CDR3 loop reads CASSPAWTSSGNTIYF. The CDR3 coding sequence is TGTGCCAGCTCACCAGCCTGGACAAGTTCTGGAAACACCATATATTTT.

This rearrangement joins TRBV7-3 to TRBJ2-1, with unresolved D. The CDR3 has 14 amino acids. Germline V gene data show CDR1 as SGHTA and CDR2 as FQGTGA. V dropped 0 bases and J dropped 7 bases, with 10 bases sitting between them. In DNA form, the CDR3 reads TGTGCCAGCAGCTTAACCAGCAGCGATAATGAGCAGTTCTTC. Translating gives CASSLTSSDNEQFF.

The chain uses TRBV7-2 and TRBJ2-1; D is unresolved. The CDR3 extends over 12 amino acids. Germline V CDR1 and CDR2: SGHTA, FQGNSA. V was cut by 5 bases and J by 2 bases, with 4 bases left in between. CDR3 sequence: CASSPTYNEQFF. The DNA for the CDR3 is TGTGCCAGCAGCCCAACCTACAATGAGCAGTTCTTC. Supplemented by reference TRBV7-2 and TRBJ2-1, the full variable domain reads GAGVSQSPSNKVTEKGKDVELRCDPISGHTALYWYRQSLGQGLEFLIYFQGNSAPDKSGLPSDRFSAERTGGSVSTLTIQRTQQEDSAVYLCASSPTYNEQFFGPGTRLTVL.

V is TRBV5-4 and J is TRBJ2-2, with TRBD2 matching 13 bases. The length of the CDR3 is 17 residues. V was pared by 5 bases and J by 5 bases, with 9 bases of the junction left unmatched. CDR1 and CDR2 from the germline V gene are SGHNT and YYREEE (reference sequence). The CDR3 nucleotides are TGTGCCAGCAGTCGGACTAGCGGGAGCCTGCGGACCGGGGAGCTGTTTTTT. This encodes CASSRTSGSLRTGELFF.

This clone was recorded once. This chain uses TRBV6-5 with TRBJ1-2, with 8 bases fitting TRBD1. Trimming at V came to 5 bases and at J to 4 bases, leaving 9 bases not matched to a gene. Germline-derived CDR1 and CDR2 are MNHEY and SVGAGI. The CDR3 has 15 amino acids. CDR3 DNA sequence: TGTGCCAGCAGTCCCGGGACAGGCTTTCGCTATGGCTACACCTTC. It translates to CASSPGTGFRYGYTF.

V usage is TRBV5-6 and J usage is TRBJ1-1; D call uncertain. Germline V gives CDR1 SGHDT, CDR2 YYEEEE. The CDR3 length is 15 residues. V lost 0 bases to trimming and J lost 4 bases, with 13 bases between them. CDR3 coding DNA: TGTGCCAGCAGCTTGGGGGCCGGGCCCACCACTGAAGCTTTCTTT. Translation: CASSLGAGPTTEAFF. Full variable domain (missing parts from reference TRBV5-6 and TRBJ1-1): DAGVTQSPTHLIKTRGQQVTLRCSPKSGHDTVSWYQQALGQGPQFIFQYYEEEERQRGNFPDRFSGHQFPNYSSELNVNALLLGDSALYLCASSLGAGPTTEAFFGQGTRLTVV.

The CDR3 spells CATWGAVSNQPQHF. CDR3 nucleotides: TGTGCCACATGGGGGGCGGTTAGCAATCAGCCCCAGCATTTT. The chain joins TRBV19 to TRBJ1-5; D might be TRBD1 (6 bases). V was pared by 10 bases and J by 0 bases, with 13 bases between. The CDR3 has 14 residues. Germline loops: CDR1 LNHDA, CDR2 SQIVND (reference sequence).

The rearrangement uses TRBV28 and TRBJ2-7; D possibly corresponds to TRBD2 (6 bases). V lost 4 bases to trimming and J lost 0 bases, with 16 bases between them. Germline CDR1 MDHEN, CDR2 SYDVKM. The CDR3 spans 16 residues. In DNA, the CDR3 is TGTGCCAGCAGTTCGCCGGGACTTCCGAGCTCCTACGAGCAGTACTTC. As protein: CASSSPGLPSSYEQYF.

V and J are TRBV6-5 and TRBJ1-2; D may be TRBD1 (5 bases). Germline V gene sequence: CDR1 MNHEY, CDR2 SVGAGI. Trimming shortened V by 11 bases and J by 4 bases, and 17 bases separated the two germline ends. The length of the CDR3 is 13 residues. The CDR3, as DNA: TGTGCCGGCTCGAGGGGTCTCTTCTATGGCTACACCTTC. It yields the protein CAGSRGLFYGYTF.

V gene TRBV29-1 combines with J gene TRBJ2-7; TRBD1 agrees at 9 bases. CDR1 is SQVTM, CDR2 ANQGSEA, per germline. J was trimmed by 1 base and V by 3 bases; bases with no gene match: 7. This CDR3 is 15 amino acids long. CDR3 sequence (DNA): TGCAGCGTTGAGGGGGGGACAGGGCCTTCCTACGAGCAGTACTTC. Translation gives CSVEGGTGPSYEQYF.

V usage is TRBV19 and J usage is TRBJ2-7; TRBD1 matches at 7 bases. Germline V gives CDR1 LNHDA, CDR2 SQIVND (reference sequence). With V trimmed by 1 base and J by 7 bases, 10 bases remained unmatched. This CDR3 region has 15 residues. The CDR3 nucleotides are TGTGCCAGTAGTATAGGAGGAGACAGGGTCGGAGAGCAGTACTTC. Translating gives CASSIGGDRVGEQYF.

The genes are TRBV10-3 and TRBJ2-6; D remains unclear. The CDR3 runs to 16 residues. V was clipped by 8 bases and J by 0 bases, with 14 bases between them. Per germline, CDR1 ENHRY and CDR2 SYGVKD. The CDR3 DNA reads TGTGCCATCCCCCAGAACCCCAGCTCTGGGGCCAACGTCCTGACTTTC. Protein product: CAIPQNPSSGANVLTF.

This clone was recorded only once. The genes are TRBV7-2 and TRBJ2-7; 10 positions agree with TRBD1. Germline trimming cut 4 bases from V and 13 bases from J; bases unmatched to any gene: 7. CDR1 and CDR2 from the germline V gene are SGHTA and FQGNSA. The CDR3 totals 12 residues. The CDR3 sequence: CASSWGQGRFYF. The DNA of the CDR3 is TGTGCCAGCAGCTGGGGACAGGGGAGATTTTACTTC.

In DNA, the CDR3 is TGTGCCAGCAGCGTAGTGGGGCGGGTCTTGGCGGGGCACTCCTACGAGCAGTACTTC. Encoded protein: CASSVVGRVLAGHSYEQYF. V is TRBV9 and J is TRBJ2-7; D may be TRBD2 (6 bases). Germline V gives CDR1 SGDLS, CDR2 YYNGEE. V lost 0 bases and J 0 bases, leaving 22 bases between the germline ends. The CDR3 is 19 amino acids.

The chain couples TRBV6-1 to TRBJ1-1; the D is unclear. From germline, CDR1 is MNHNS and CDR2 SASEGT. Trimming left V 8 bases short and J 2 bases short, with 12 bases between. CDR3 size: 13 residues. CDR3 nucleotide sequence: TGTGCCAGCGTGAGGGATATTAACACTGAAGCTTTCTTT. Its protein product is CASVRDINTEAFF.

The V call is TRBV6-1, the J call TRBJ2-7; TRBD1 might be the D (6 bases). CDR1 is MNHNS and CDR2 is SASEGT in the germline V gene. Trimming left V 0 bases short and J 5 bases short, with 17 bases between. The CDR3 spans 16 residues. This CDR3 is CASSEAEGQGNHEQYF. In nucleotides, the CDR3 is TGTGCCAGCAGTGAAGCCGAAGGGCAGGGGAACCACGAGCAGTACTTC.